This TCR beta chain came from a study of blood T cell repertoires in COVID-19. Looking at the study overall: COVID-19 samples from acute and convalescent phases originated in the United States, Italy and Spain. The cDNA or gDNA used as material had been derived from T cells, B-cell-depleted T cells, or PBMCs.

TCRdb keeps only in-frame clones here, not all; method: immunoSEQ multiplex PCR. The repertoire includes some 300,000 clones, roughly 90% of them detected once, and around 4.2% sits in the top ten. In terms of age and location, participants ranged from roughly 18 to 90 years and lived in fewer than 30 US areas. Between the trimmed V and J ends, which lost 4 bases and 0 bases, there was a span of 10 bases. CDR1 and CDR2 from the germline V gene are SEHNR and FQNEAQ (reference sequence). This CDR3 is built from 16 residues. The receptor was derived from a woman aged 30 to 39 who had been exposed to COVID-19. The chain is built from TRBV7-9 and TRBJ2-6; D not resolved. Sequenced: PBMCs or T cells enriched from blood (not recorded which). The CDR3 bases are TGTGCCAGCAGCTACAGAAGTAGCTCTGGGGCCAACGTCCTGACTTTC. Encoded protein: CASSYRSSSGANVLTF.